Presented here are 3 T cell receptor beta chains from one specimen sequenced in a study of OX40 agonist ivuxolimab in advanced cancers. Data came from immunoSEQ multiplex PCR; TCRdb stores just in-frame clones and leaves some out. Here the sample spans about 80,000 clones, about 90% being singletons. Material: CD4+ or CD8+ T cells sorted from blood, obtained in a trial of the OX40 agonist ivuxolimab. Receptors were obtained from an adult with an advanced solid tumor such as melanoma, head and neck, liver or kidney cancer.

This clone showed up just once. CDR3 sequence (DNA): TGTGCCAGCAGGGAAATGGGAGTTTTAACTGAAGCTTTCTTT. It yields the protein CASREMGVLTEAFF. The genes are TRBV4-2 and TRBJ1-1, with D unclear. Germline V gene sequence: CDR1 LGHNA, CDR2 YNFKEQ. V lost 6 bases, J lost 5 bases, and 16 bases lay in between. The CDR3 loop spans 14 amino acids.

This sequence joins TRBV5-6 and TRBJ2-7, with 8 nucleotides matching TRBD1. Looked up from germline, CDR1 is SGHDT and CDR2 is YYEEEE. The CDR3 extends over 14 amino acids. V trimming: 0 bases; J trimming: 2 bases; junction bases outside the gene matches: 1. Here the CDR3 reads CASSLGTGTYEQYF. As DNA, the CDR3 is TGTGCCAGCAGCTTGGGGACAGGGACCTACGAGCAGTACTTC.

The chain recombines TRBV9 with TRBJ2-4; D possibly corresponds to TRBD2 (5 bases). Deletions cut 0 bases from V and 1 base from J, with 17 bases between. The germline V gene has CDR1 SGDLS and CDR2 YYNGEE. The length of the CDR3 is 18 residues. The CDR3 DNA reads as TGTGCCAGCAGCGTAGCAGCGGATTTCGGTGGGGCCAAAAACATTCAGTACTTC. Amino acids: CASSVAADFGGAKNIQYF.